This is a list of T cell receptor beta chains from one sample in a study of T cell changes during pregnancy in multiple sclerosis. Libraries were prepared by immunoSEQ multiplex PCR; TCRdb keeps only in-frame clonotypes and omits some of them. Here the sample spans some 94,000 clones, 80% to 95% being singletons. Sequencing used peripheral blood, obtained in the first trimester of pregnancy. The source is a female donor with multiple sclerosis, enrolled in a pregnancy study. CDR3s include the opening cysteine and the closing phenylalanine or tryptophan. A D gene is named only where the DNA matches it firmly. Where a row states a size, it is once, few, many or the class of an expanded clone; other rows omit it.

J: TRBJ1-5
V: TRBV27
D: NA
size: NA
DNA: TGTGCCAGCAGTTGGGCCGGGGGAGTCAATCAGCCCCAGCATTTT
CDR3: CASSWAGGVNQPQHF

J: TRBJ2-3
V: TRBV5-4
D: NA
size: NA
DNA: TGTGCCAGCAGCTTCGGTCCGGTCAGCACAGATACGCAGTATTTT
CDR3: CASSFGPVSTDTQYF

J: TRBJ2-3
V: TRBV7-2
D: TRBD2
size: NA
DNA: TGTGCCAGCAGCCGTGGACTAGCGGGAATCACAGATACGCAGTATTTT
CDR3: CASSRGLAGITDTQYF

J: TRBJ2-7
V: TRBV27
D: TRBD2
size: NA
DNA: TGTGCCAGCAGTACTAGCGGGAGTACCTACGAGCAGTACTTC
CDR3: CASSTSGSTYEQYF

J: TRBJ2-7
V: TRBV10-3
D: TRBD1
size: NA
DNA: TGTGCCATCAGCGCAGGGGGCGTCTACTACGACGAGCAGTACTTC
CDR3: CAISAGGVYYDEQYF

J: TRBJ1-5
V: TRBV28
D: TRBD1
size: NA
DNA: TGTGCCAGCAGGTTACGACAGGGAAACCCATATTTACAGCCCCAGCATTTT
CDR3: CASRLRQGNPYLQPQHF

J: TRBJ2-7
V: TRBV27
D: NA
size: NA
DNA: TGTGCCAGCAGTTCCCAGGGCTACGAGCAGTACTTC
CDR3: CASSSQGYEQYF

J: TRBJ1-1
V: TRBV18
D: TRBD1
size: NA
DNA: TGTGCCAGCTCGGACCGGACAGGGGAAATCACTGAAGCTTTCTTT
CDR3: CASSDRTGEITEAFF

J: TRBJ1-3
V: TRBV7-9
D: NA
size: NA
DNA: TGTGCCAGCAGCTGGACTGGACAGATTGACTCTGGAAACACCATATATTTT
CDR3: CASSWTGQIDSGNTIYF

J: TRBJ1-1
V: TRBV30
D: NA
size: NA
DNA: TGTGCCTGGAGTGCCGGGGGGCCTGAAGCTTTCTTT
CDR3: CAWSAGGPEAFF

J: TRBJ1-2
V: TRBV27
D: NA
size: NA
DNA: TGTGCCAGCAGTCCGTTTGCGGGGTCTAACTATGGCTACACCTTC
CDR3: CASSPFAGSNYGYTF

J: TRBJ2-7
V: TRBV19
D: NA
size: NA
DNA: TGTGCCAGTAGTGACTTAGCCTACGAGCAGTACTTC
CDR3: CASSDLAYEQYF

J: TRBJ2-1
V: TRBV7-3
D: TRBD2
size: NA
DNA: TGTGCCAGCAGCCCCAGATTGGCGGGAGCTTACAATGAGCAGTTCTTC
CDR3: CASSPRLAGAYNEQFF

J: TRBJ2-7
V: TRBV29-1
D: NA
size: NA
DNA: TGCAGCGTTGGTGGCGGTATCTACGAGCAGTACTTC
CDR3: CSVGGGIYEQYF

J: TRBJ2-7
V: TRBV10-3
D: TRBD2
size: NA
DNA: TGTGCCATCAGTGATGCTAGCGGGAGGGCCGACGAGCAGTACTTC
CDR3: CAISDASGRADEQYF

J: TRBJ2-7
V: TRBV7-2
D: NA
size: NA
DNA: TGTGCCAGCAGCTTACAGGGGGGCATGCCCTACGAGCAGTACTTC
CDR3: CASSLQGGMPYEQYF

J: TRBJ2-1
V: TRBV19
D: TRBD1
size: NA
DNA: TGTGCCAGTAGTCCATCGATAGGGACAGCTTACAATGAGCAGTTCTTC
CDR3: CASSPSIGTAYNEQFF

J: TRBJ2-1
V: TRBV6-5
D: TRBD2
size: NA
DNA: TGTGCCAGCAGCCAGAGCGGGGGCTACAATGAGCAGTTCTTC
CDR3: CASSQSGGYNEQFF

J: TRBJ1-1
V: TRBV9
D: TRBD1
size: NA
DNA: TGTGCCAGCAGCGTAGCTGCACAGGGGCTTGAAGCTTTCTTT
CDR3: CASSVAAQGLEAFF

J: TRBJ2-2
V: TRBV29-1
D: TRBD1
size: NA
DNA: TGCAGCGCTGAAACAGGGGGCACCGGGGAGCTGTTTTTT
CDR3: CSAETGGTGELFF

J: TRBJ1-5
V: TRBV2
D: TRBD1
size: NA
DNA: TGTGCCAGCCGTAGGACAGGGTTTGGCAATCAGCCCCAGCATTTT
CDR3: CASRRTGFGNQPQHF

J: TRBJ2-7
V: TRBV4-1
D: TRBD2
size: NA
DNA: TGCGCCAGCAGCCAAGTTTCGGGACTAGCGAACCCAACCTACGAGCAGTACTTC
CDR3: CASSQVSGLANPTYEQYF

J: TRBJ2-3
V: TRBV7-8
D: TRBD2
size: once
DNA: TGTGCCAGCAGCATCTTAGCGGGAGGGGAGACAGATACGCAGTATTTT
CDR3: CASSILAGGETDTQYF

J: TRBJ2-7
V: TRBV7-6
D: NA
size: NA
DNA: TGTGCCAGCAGCTTAGCGCAAGACTCTGCCTACGAGCAGTACTTC
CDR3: CASSLAQDSAYEQYF

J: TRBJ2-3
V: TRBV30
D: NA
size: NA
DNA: TGTGCCTGGAGTGTGCAGGGGTTAATGACAGATACGCAGTATTTT
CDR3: CAWSVQGLMTDTQYF

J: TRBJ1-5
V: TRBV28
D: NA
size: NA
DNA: TGTGCCAGCAGTTTAGGGCAGGGGATTCAGCCCCAGCATTTT
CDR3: CASSLGQGIQPQHF

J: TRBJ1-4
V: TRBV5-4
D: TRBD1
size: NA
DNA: TGTGCCAGCAGCCTGAAAAGGACAGGGAATGAAAAACTGTTTTTT
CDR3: CASSLKRTGNEKLFF

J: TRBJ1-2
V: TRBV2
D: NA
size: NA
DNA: TGTGCCAGCAGTGTCCAGGGGAACTATGGCTACACCTTC
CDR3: CASSVQGNYGYTF

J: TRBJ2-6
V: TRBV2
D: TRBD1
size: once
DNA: TGTGCCAGCAGTGTACAGGGGTCTGGGGCCAACGTCCTGACTTTC
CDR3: CASSVQGSGANVLTF

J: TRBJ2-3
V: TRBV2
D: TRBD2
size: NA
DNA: TGTGCCAGGATGACTAGCGGGATCCCCCCAGATACGCAGTATTTT
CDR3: CARMTSGIPPDTQYF

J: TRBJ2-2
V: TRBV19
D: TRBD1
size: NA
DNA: TGTGCCAGTAGGGAACAGGGGGCTGAGGGCGGGGAGCTGTTTTTT
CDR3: CASREQGAEGGELFF

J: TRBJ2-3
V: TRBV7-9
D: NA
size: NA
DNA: TGTGCCAGCAGCTTAAGTAGAGGGAGCACAGATACGCAGTATTTT
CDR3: CASSLSRGSTDTQYF

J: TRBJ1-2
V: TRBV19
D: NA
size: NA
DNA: TGTGCCAGTAGTCCGGGGTACGGCTACACCTTC
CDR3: CASSPGYGYTF

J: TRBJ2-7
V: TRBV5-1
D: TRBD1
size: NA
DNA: TGCGCCAGTGGACAGGGTTACGAGCAGTACTTC
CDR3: CASGQGYEQYF

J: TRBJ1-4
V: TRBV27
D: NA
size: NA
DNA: TGTGCCAGCAGTTTCCTCCCCCTTAGACAGCCGGTTGGAAAACTGTTTTTT
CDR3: CASSFLPLRQPVGKLFF

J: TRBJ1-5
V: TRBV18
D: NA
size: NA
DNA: TGTGCCAGCTCAGGCGGGGATTATAGCAATCAGCCCCAGCATTTT
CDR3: CASSGGDYSNQPQHF

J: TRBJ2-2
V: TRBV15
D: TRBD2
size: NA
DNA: TGTGCCACCAGCAGAGATCTAGGACTAGCTCCCACCGGGGAGCTGTTTTTT
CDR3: CATSRDLGLAPTGELFF

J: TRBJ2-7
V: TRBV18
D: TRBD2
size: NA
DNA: TGTGCCAGCTCACCAGGGCTAGCGGGACAAAAAAGGGACGAGCAGTACTTC
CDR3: CASSPGLAGQKRDEQYF

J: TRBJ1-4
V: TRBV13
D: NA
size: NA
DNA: TGTGCCAGCAGCTTAGGGGGGGGTAATGAAAAACTGTTTTTT
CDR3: CASSLGGGNEKLFF

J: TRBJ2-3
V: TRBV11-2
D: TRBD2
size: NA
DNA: TGTGCCAGCAGCTTTTCTAGCGGACGCACAGATACGCAGTATTTT
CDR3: CASSFSSGRTDTQYF

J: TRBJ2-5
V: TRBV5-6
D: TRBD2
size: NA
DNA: TGTGCCAGCAGCTGGCTTACAGGGGTCCCTAGCGGGAGTCAGGAGACCCAGTACTTC
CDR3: CASSWLTGVPSGSQETQYF

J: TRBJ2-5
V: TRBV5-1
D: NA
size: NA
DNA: TGCGCCAGCAGCTTGGGTCGTGAGAAAGAGACCCAGTACTTC
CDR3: CASSLGREKETQYF

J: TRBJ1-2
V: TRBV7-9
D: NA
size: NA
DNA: TGTGCCAGCAGCTCGCCCGGGATAGGGAGAAATGGCTACACCTTC
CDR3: CASSSPGIGRNGYTF

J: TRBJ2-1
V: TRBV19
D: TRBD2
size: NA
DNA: TGTGCCAGTAGTACCCGCCCGGTGACTAGCGGGACACGGGCGATGGGCAATGAGCAGTTCTTC
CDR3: CASSTRPVTSGTRAMGNEQFF

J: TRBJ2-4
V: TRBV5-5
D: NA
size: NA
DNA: TGTGCCAGCAGCAAAGACTGGGAAAACATTCAGTACTTC
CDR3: CASSKDWENIQYF

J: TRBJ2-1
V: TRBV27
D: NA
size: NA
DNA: TGTGCCAGCAGTTTCTTACTAGCTGCGAATGAGCAGTTCTTC
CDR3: CASSFLLAANEQFF

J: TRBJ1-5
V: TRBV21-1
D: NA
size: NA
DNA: TGTGCCAGCCTCTACGCGGGGACAGGGGAACAGCCCCAGCATTTT
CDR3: CASLYAGTGEQPQHF

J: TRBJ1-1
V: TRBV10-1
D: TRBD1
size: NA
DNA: TGCGCCAGCAGTACCGACAGGGTTGGTACTGAAGCTTTCTTT
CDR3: CASSTDRVGTEAFF

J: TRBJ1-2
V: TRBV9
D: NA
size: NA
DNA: TGTGCCAGCAGCGTAGTGGGGAGGAGGGAGTCGGGCTATGGCTACACCTTC
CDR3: CASSVVGRRESGYGYTF

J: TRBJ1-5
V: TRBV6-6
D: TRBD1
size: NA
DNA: TGTGCCAGCAGTTATCCCGGGACAGGGGAACGTCAGCCCCAGCATTTT
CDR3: CASSYPGTGERQPQHF

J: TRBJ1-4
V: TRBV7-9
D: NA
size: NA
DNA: TGTGCCAGCAGCTTAACAACAACTAATGAAAAACTGTTTTTT
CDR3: CASSLTTTNEKLFF

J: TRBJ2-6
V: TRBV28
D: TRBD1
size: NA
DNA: TGTGCCAGCACCTCATTTGCGACAGGGGGCCACTCTGGGGCCAACGTCCTGACTTTC
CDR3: CASTSFATGGHSGANVLTF

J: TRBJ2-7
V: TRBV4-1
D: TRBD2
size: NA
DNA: TGCGCCAGCAGCCAAGAAAGACTAGCGGGCCAGAGCTCCTACGAGCAGTACTTC
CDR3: CASSQERLAGQSSYEQYF